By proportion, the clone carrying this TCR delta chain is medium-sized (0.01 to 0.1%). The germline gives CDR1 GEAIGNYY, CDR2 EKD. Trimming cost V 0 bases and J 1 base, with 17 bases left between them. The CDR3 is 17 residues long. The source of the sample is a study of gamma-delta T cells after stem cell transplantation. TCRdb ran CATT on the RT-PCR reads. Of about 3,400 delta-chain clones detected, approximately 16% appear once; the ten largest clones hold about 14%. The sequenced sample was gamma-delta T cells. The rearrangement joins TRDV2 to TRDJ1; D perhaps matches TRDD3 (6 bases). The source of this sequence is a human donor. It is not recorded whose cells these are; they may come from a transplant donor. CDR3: CACDTVGATVITDKLIF. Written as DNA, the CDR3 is TGTGCCTGTGACACCGTGGGGGCCACCGTAATCACCGATAAACTCATCTTT.